Shown below are 2 T cell receptor beta chains from a single sample sequenced in a study of Graves' ophthalmopathy and Graves' hyperthyroidism. The study amplified TCR beta CDR3 regions using RNA transcripts. First-round RT-PCR relied on HTBI primers, and a second-round multiplex PCR came next. TCRdb re-called the multiplex PCR reads with MiXCR, one entry per CDR3 protein. Of over a million distinct CDR3 sequences detected, about 35% appear once; the ten largest clones hold over 8.5%. Sequenced input: peripheral blood or thyroid tissue (not recorded which). All receptors come from an adult man with Graves' hyperthyroidism.

The rearrangement uses TRBV19 and TRBJ2-2; weak D call: TRBD1 (5 bases). Trimming shortened V by 1 base and J by 7 bases, and 13 bases separated the two germline ends. The germline V gene has CDR1 LNHDA and CDR2 SQIVND (reference sequence). This CDR3 comprises 15 residues. The CDR3 DNA is TGTGCCAGTAGTATAGTCCAGGGAATGGTCGGGGAGCTGTTTTTT. It specifies CASSIVQGMVGELFF. The variable domain in full, with the rest retrieved from reference TRBV19 and TRBJ2-2, is DGGITQSPKYLFRKEGQNVTLSCEQNLNHDAMYWYRQDPGQGLRLIYYSQIVNDFQKGDIAEGYSVSREKKESFPLTVTSAQKNPTAFYLCASSIVQGMVGELFFGEGSRLTVL.

The rearrangement links TRBV11-2 to TRBJ2-7; D is unclear. The CDR3 sequence is 14 residues long. V lost 2 bases, J lost 1 base, and 9 bases lay in between. Germline loops: CDR1 SGHAT, CDR2 FQNNGV. CDR3 coding DNA: TGTGCCAGCAGCTTACGGTCAGGATCCTACGAGCAGTACTTC. This codes for CASSLRSGSYEQYF.